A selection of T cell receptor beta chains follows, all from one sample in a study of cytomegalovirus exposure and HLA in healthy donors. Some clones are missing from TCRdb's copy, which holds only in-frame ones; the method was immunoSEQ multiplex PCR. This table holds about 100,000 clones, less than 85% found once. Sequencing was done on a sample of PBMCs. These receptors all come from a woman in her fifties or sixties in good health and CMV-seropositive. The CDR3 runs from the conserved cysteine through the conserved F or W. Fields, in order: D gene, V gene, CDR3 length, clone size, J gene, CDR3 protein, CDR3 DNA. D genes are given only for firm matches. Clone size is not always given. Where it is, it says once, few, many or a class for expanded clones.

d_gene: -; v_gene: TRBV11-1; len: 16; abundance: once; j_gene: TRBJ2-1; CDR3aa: CASSPEKLDSYNEQFF; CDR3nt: TGTGCCAGCAGCCCTGAAAAATTAGACTCCTACAATGAGCAGTTCTTC
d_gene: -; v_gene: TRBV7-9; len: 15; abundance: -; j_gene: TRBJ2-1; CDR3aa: CASSLVGARYNEQFF; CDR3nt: TGTGCCAGCAGCTTAGTGGGGGCGCGGTACAATGAGCAGTTCTTC
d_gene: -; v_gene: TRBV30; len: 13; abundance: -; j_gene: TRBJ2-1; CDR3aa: CAWRHKGLQEQFF; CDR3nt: TGTGCCTGGAGGCACAAGGGACTTCAAGAGCAGTTCTTC
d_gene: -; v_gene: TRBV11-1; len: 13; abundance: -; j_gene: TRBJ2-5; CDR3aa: CASSFGQPETQYF; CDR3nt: TGTGCCAGCAGCTTCGGACAGCCAGAGACCCAGTACTTC
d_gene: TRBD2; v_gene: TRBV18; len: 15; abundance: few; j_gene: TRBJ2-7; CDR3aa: CASSPASGSTYEQYF; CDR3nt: TGTGCCAGCTCTCCGGCTAGCGGGAGTACCTACGAGCAGTACTTC
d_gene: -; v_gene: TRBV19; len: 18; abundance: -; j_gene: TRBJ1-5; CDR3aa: CASSILQGPKGGNQPQHF; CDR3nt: TGTGCCAGTAGTATCTTGCAGGGGCCCAAAGGGGGCAATCAGCCCCAGCATTTT
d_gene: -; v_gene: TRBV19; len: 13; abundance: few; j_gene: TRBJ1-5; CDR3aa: CASSMEEYQPQHF; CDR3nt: TGTGCCAGTAGTATGGAGGAGTATCAGCCCCAGCATTTT
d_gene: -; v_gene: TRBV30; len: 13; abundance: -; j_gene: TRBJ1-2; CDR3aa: CAWTLTGGYGYTF; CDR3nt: TGTGCCTGGACCCTGACAGGCGGCTATGGCTACACCTTC
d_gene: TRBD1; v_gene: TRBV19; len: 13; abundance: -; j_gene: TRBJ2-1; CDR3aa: CASSITGTGGKFF; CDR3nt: TGTGCCAGTAGTATAACGGGGACAGGGGGCAAGTTCTTC
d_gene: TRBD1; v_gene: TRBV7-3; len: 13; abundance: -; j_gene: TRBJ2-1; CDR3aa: CASSIQGADEQFF; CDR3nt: TGTGCCAGCAGCATACAGGGGGCGGATGAGCAGTTCTTC
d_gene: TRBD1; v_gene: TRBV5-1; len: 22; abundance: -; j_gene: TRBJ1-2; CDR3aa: CASSPGTGGQNWTIGSSYGYTF; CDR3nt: TGCGCCAGCAGCCCCGGGACAGGGGGCCAGAATTGGACTATCGGATCATCCTATGGCTACACCTTC
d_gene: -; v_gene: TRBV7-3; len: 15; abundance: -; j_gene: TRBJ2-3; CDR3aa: CASSLQLPSTDTQYF; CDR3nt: TGTGCCAGCAGCTTACAGTTACCTAGCACAGATACGCAGTATTTT
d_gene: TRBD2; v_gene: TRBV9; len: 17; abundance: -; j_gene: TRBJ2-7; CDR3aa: CASSPGGTSGRPYEQYF; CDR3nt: TGTGCCAGCAGCCCAGGAGGGACTAGCGGGAGGCCCTACGAGCAGTACTTC
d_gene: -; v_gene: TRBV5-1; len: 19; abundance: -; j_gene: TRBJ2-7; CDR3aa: CASSLEPLPGFSDAYEQYF; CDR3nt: TGCGCCAGCAGCTTGGAACCCCTGCCAGGGTTTAGTGATGCCTACGAGCAGTACTTC
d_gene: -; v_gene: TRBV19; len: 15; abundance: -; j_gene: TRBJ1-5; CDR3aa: CASSRQVLSNQPQHF; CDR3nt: TGTGCCAGTAGTAGACAGGTCCTTAGCAATCAGCCCCAGCATTTT
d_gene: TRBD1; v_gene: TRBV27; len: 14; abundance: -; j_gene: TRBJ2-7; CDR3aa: CANVRTGDSYEQYF; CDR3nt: TGTGCCAACGTCCGGACAGGGGACTCCTACGAGCAGTACTTC
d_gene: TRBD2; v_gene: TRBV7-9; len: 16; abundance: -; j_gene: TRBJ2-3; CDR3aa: CASSSGTSGDTDTQYF; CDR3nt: TGTGCCAGCAGCTCGGGGACTAGCGGAGACACAGATACGCAGTATTTT
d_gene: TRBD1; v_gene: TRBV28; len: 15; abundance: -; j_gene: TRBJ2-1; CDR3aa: CASSPLGTVQNEQFF; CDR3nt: TGTGCCAGCAGCCCCCTCGGGACAGTCCAGAATGAGCAGTTCTTC
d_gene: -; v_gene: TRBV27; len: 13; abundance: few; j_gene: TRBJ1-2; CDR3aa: CASRHGVNYGYTF; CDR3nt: TGTGCCAGCCGCCATGGAGTTAACTATGGCTACACCTTC
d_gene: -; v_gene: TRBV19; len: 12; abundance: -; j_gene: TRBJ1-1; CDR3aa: CASSIRRGEAFF; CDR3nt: TGTGCCAGTAGTATTAGACGGGGGGAAGCTTTCTTT
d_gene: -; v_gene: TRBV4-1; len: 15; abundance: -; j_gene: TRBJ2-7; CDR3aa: CASSQERQISYEQYF; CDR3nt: TGCGCCAGCAGCCAAGAACGACAAATCTCCTACGAGCAGTACTTC
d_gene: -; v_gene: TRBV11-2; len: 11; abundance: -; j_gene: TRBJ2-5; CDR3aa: CASSLRETQYF; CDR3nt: TGTGCCAGCTCTCTTCGGGAGACCCAGTACTTC
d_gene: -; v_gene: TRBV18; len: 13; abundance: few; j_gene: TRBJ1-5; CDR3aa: CASSMADNQPQHF; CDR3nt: TGTGCCAGCTCAATGGCAGACAATCAGCCCCAGCATTTT
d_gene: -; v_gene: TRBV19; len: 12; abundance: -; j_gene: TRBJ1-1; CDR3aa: CASSIPGTEAFF; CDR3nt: TGTGCCAGTAGTATTCCGGGGACTGAAGCTTTCTTT
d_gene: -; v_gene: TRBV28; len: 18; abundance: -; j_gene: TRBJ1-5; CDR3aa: CASGQKKLSERGNQPQHF; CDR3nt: TGTGCCAGCGGACAGAAAAAACTTAGCGAACGCGGCAATCAGCCCCAGCATTTT
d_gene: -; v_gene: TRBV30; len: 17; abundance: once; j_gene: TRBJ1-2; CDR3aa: CAWSPPGWGHPNYGYTF; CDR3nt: TGTGCCTGGAGTCCACCCGGGTGGGGCCACCCCAACTATGGCTACACCTTC
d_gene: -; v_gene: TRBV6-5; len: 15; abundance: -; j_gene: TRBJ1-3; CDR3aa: CASIRDNVSGNTIYF; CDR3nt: TGTGCCAGCATTCGAGACAACGTCTCTGGAAACACCATATATTTT
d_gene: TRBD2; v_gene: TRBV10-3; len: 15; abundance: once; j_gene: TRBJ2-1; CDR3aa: CAISARGSSYNEQFF; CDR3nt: TGTGCCATCAGTGCTCGCGGGAGCTCCTACAATGAGCAGTTCTTC
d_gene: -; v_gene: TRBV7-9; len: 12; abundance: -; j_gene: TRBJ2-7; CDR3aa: CASSSSELEQYF; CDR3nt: TGTGCCAGCAGTTCGAGCGAGTTGGAACAGTACTTC
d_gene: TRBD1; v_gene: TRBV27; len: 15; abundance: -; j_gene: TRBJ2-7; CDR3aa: CASSLQTGFGYEQYF; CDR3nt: TGTGCCAGCAGTTTACAGACAGGGTTCGGCTACGAGCAGTACTTC
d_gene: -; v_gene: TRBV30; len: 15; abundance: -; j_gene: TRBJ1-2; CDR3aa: CAWSVRGVSSYGYTF; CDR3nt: TGTGCCTGGAGTGTACGAGGTGTTTCCAGCTATGGCTACACCTTC
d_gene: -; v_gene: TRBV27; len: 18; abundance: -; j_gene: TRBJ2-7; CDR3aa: CASSITPSYRGGIYEQYF; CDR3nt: TGTGCCAGCAGTATAACCCCCTCCTACCGAGGTGGAATCTACGAGCAGTACTTC
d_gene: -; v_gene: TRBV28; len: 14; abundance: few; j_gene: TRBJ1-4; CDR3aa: CASSFPGVEEKLFF; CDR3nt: TGTGCCAGCAGTTTTCCAGGGGTTGAGGAAAAACTGTTTTTT
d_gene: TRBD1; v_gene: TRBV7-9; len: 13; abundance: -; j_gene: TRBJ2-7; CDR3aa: CASSGWTGREQYF; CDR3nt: TGTGCCAGCAGCGGGTGGACAGGGCGCGAGCAGTACTTC
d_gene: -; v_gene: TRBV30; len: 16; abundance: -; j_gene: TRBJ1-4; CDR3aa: CAWSFYLGAGDEKLFF; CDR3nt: TGTGCCTGGAGCTTCTACTTAGGGGCGGGAGACGAAAAACTGTTTTTT
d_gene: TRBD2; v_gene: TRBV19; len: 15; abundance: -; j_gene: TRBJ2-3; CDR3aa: CASSSGRAGTDTQYF; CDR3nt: TGTGCCAGTAGTAGCGGGAGGGCGGGCACAGATACGCAGTATTTT
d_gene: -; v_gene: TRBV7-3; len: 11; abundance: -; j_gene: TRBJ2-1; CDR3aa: CASSLAGEQFF; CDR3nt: TGTGCCAGCAGCTTAGCGGGCGAGCAGTTCTTC
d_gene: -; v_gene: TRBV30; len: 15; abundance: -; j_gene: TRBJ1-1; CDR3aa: CAWSWQGTLNTEAFF; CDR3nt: TGTGCCTGGAGTTGGCAGGGAACTTTGAACACTGAAGCTTTCTTT
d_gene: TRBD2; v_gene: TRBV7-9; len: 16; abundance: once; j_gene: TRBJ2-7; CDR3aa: CASSLTGRGVTYEQYF; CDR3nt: TGTGCCAGCAGCTTAACGGGTCGGGGGGTTACCTACGAGCAGTACTTC
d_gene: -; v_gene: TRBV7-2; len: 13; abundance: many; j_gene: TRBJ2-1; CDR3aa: CASSLGSERKQFF; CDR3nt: TGTGCCAGCAGCTTAGGATCTGAGCGGAAGCAGTTCTTC
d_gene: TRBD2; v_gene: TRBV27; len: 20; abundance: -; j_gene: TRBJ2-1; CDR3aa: CASSLFPKVSGSTSYNEQFF; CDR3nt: TGTGCCAGCAGTTTATTCCCCAAGGTGAGCGGGAGTACCTCCTACAATGAGCAGTTCTTC
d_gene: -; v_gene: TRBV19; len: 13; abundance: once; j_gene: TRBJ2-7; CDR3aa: CASSTLQGREQYF; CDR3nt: TGTGCCAGTAGTACCCTACAGGGCCGGGAGCAGTACTTC
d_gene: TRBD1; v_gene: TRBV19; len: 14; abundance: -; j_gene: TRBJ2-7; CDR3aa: CASTATGQNYEQYF; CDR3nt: TGTGCCAGTACCGCCACGGGACAGAACTACGAGCAGTACTTC
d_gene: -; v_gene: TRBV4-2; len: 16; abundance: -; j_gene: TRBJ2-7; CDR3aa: CASSQDSGPSGFEQYF; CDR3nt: TGTGCCAGCAGCCAAGATAGTGGCCCGAGCGGTTTCGAGCAGTACTTC
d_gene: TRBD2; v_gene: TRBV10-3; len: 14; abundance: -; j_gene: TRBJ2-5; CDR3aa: CATRTSGSIETQYF; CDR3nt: TGTGCCACCAGGACTAGCGGGAGTATAGAGACCCAGTACTTC
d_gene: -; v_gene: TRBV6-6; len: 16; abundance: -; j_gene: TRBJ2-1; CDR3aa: CASSRMGAENYNEQFF; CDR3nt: TGTGCCAGCAGCCGCATGGGAGCGGAGAACTACAATGAGCAGTTCTTC
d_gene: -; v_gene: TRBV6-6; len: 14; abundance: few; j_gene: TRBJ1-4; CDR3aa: CASRTPGTNEKLFF; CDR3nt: TGTGCCAGCAGGACCCCGGGGACTAATGAAAAACTGTTTTTT
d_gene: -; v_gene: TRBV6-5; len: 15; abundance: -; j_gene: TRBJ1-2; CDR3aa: CASSYSRITNYGYTF; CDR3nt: TGTGCCAGCAGTTACTCGAGGATTACTAACTATGGCTACACCTTC
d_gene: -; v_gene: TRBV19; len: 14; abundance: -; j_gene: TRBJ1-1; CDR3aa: CASRSRSTTAEAFF; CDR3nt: TGTGCCAGTAGAAGCCGGTCGACTACGGCTGAAGCTTTCTTT
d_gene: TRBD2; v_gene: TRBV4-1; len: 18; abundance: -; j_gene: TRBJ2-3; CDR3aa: CASSRILLAGGGTDTQYF; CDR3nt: TGCGCCAGCAGCCGTATCTTACTAGCGGGAGGAGGCACAGATACGCAGTATTTT
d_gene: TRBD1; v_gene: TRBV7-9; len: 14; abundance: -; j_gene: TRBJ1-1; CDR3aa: CASSLRQGDTEAFF; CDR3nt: TGTGCCAGCAGCCTTCGACAGGGGGACACTGAAGCTTTCTTT
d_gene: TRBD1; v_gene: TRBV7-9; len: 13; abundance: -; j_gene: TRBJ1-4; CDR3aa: CASSLGQGEKLFF; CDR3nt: TGTGCCAGCAGCTTGGGACAGGGGGAAAAACTGTTTTTT